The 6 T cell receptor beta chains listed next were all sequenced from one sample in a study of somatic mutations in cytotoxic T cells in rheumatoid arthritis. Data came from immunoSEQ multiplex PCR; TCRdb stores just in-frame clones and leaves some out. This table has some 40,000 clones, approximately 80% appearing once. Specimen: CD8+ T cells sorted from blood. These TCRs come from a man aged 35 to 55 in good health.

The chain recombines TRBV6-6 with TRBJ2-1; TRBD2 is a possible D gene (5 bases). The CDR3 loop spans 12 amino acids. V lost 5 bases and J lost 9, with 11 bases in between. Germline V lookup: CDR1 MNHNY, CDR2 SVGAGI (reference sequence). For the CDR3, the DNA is TGTGCCAGCAGTCCGGGGTCCCCTGAGCAGTTCTTC. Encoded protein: CASSPGSPEQFF.

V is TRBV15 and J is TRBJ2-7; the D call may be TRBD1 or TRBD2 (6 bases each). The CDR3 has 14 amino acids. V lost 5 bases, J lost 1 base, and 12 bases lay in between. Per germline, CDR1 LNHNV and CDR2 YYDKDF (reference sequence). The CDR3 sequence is CATSPEGDSYEQYF. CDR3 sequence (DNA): TGTGCCACCAGCCCGGAGGGGGATTCCTACGAGCAGTACTTC. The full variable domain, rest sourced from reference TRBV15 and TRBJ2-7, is DAMVIQNPRYQVTQFGKPVTLSCSQTLNHNVMYWYQQKSSQAPKLLFHYYDKDFNNEADTPDNFQSRRPNTSFCFLDIRSPGLGDTAMYLCATSPEGDSYEQYFGPGTRLTVT.

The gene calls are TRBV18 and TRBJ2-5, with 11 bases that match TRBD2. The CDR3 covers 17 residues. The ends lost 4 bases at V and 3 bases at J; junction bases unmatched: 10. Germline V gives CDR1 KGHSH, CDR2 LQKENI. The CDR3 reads CASSLLSSGRAEETQYF. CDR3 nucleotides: TGTGCCAGCTCACTCCTTAGTAGCGGGAGGGCCGAAGAGACCCAGTACTTC.

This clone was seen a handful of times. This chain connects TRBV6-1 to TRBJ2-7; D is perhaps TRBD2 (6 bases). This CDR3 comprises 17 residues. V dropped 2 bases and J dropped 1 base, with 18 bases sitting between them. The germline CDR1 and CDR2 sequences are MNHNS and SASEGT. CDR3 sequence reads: CASSEKAPLAKSYEQYF. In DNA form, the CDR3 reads TGTGCCAGCAGTGAAAAGGCACCTCTAGCGAAGTCCTACGAGCAGTACTTC.

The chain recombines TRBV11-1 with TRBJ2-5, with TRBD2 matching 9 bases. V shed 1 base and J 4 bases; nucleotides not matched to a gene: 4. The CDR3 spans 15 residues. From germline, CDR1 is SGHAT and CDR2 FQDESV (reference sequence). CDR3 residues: CASSLGAAGGETQYF. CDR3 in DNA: TGTGCCAGCAGCTTAGGGGCAGCGGGAGGAGAGACCCAGTACTTC. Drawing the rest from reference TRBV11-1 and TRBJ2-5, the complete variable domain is EAEVAQSPRYKITEKSQAVAFWCDPISGHATLYWYRQILGQGPELLVQFQDESVVDDSQLPKDRFSAERLKGVDSTLKIQPAELGDSAMYLCASSLGAAGGETQYFGPGTRLLVL.

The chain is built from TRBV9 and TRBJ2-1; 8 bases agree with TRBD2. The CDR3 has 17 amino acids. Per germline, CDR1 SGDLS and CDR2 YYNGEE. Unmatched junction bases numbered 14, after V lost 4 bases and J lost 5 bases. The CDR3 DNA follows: TGTGCCAGCAGCACGCTAAGCGGGAGCGGGTTTAACAATGAGCAGTTCTTC. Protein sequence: CASSTLSGSGFNNEQFF.